Sequencing of this TCR beta chain was carried out in a study of molecular identifiers for immune sequencing clone quantification. Study in general: Four of five splits of RNA from approximately 20,000 or 100,000 naive CD8 cells were sequenced in replicates.

This clonotype was counted a single time. Germline trimming cut 2 bases from V and 0 bases from J; bases unmatched to any gene: 5. From germline, CDR1 is MNHEY and CDR2 SVGAGI. This CDR3 has 16 amino acids. TCRdb itself ran the PCR reads through MiXCR, one entry per CDR3 protein. The sample includes 20,000 to 30,000 distinct CDR3 sequences, approximately 17% of them seen just once. The chain carries TRBV6-5 and TRBJ2-3; TRBD2 matches 7 bases. This clonotype was sampled from a human donor in good health. Some libraries in this study had Jurkat cell RNA spiked in. Sequenced: naive CD8+ T cells from blood, with Jurkat cell RNA spiked in. Subset in this sample: FACS-sorted CD8+CD4-CCR7+CD45RA+ naive T cells. The CDR3 protein is CASSYGSSGSTDTQYF. CDR3 DNA sequence: TGTGCCAGCAGTTACGGGTCTAGCGGTAGCACAGATACGCAGTATTTT.